The next 21 T cell receptor beta chains were all read from a single sample in a study of neurological immune-mediated disorders. TCRdb itself ran the 5' RACE reads through MiXCR, one entry per CDR3 protein. The data contain about 80,000 distinct CDR3 sequences, roughly 10% of them singletons. Sequenced input: PBMCs. The receptors come from a man aged 50 to 59 in good health.

This clonotype was observed many times. This rearrangement joins TRBV20-1 to TRBJ1-6; tentative D call: TRBD1 (6 bases). Trimming pared 5 bases from V and 8 bases from J, leaving 16 bases between. Looked up from germline, CDR1 is DFQATT and CDR2 is SNEGSKA (reference sequence). The CDR3 length is 14 residues. This CDR3 reads CSAEGQGGHSPLHF. The DNA of the CDR3 is TGCAGTGCTGAAGGACAAGGGGGGCATTCACCCCTCCACTTT.

This clonotype was seen more than once but under ten times. The genes are TRBV7-9 and TRBJ2-5; D might be TRBD1 or TRBD2, each matching 5 bases. With 6 bases removed from V and 4 bases from J, the gap between germline ends came to 6 bases. Looked up from germline, CDR1 is SEHNR and CDR2 is FQNEAQ (reference sequence). The CDR3 sequence is 11 residues long. CDR3: CASSGGETQYF. CDR3 DNA: TGTGCCAGCAGTGGGGGAGAGACCCAGTACTTC.

This clonotype was recorded many times. V gene TRBV7-2 combines with J gene TRBJ2-3, with 9 positions matching TRBD2. The CDR3 loop spans 17 amino acids. After removal of 5 bases from V and 4 bases from J, the junction contained 13 bases not matched to a gene. Per the germline V gene, CDR1 is SGHTA and CDR2 is FQGNSA. CDR3: CASSPRVGAGGADTQYF. The CDR3 nucleotides read TGTGCCAGCAGCCCTAGGGTGGGGGCGGGGGGGGCAGATACGCAGTATTTT.

This clonotype has ten or more counts. The rearrangement joins TRBV29-1 to TRBJ2-6, with 10 bases that match TRBD1. The J segment lost 2 bases and the V segment lost 7 bases, leaving 11 bases of the junction unmatched. CDR3 size: 17 residues. The germline gives CDR1 SQVTM, CDR2 ANQGSEA. The CDR3 nucleotides are TGCAGCGCCGAAAGTCGGACAGGGGGGACTGGGGCCAACGTCCTGACTTTC. Translated, it gives CSAESRTGGTGANVLTF. Supplemented by reference TRBV29-1 and TRBJ2-6, the full variable domain reads SAVISQKPSRDICQRGTSLTIQCQVDSQVTMMFWYRQQPGQSLTLIATANQGSEATYESGFVIDKFPISRPNLTFSTLTVSNMSPEDSSIYLCSAESRTGGTGANVLTFGAGSRLTVL.

The chain recombines TRBV29-1 with TRBJ2-5; D is perhaps TRBD2 (6 bases). The CDR3 spans 15 residues. CDR1 SQVTM and CDR2 ANQGSEA come from the germline V gene. The V gene lost 7 bases and the J gene lost 0 bases, with 18 bases spanning the gap. The CDR3 spells CSGGESVLYQETQYF. DNA for the CDR3: TGCAGCGGCGGGGAGAGCGTTTTGTACCAAGAGACCCAGTACTTC. The complete variable domain, with remaining parts taken from reference TRBV29-1 and TRBJ2-5, reads SAVISQKPSRDICQRGTSLTIQCQVDSQVTMMFWYRQQPGQSLTLIATANQGSEATYESGFVIDKFPISRPNLTFSTLTVSNMSPEDSSIYLCSGGESVLYQETQYFGPGTRLLVL.

This clonotype occurred many times. The V call is TRBV2, the J call TRBJ2-3, with D uncertain. The CDR3 length is 13 residues. V lost 5 bases, J lost 1 base, and 7 bases lay in between. CDR1 is SNHLY and CDR2 is FYNNEI in the germline V gene. CDR3 loop: CASSRSGTDTQYF. The CDR3 region has the DNA TGTGCCAGCAGTAGGAGCGGCACAGATACGCAGTATTTT. Complete variable domain (other parts from reference TRBV2 and TRBJ2-3): EPEVTQTPSHQVTQMGQEVILRCVPISNHLYFYWYRQILGQKVEFLVSFYNNEISEKSEIFDDQFSVERPDGSNFTLKIRSTKLEDSAMYFCASSRSGTDTQYFGPGTRLTVL.

This clonotype has a count of ten or more. V gene TRBV12-3 or TRBV12-4 combines with J gene TRBJ1-4, with D perhaps matching TRBD1 (6 bases). The CDR3 contains 12 residues. Deletions cut 3 bases from V and 13 bases from J, with 12 bases between. CDR3 in DNA: TGTGCCAGCAGTTTTCGAGGGGACACACTGTTTTTT. Translated, it gives CASSFRGDTLFF.

In its sample, this clonotype was seen many times. The CDR3 coding sequence is TGTGCCAGCAGTTCAGGGAGGTCCAATCAGCCCCAGCATTTT. Residues: CASSSGRSNQPQHF. The V gene is TRBV12-3 or TRBV12-4, the J gene TRBJ1-5; perhaps TRBD1 as D (5 bases). The CDR3 covers 14 residues. Trimming stripped 4 bases from V and 3 bases from J, with 10 bases between.

This clonotype was counted ten times or more. This sequence joins TRBV10-1 and TRBJ2-3; TRBD1 agrees at 9 bases. With V trimmed by 3 bases and J by 3 bases, 4 bases remained unmatched. The V gene's germline CDR1 is WNHNN and CDR2 SYGVQD (reference sequence). The CDR3 consists of 15 residues. In DNA, the CDR3 is TGCGCCAGCAGTGATCCCGGGACAGGGACAGATACGCAGTATTTT. This translates into CASSDPGTGTDTQYF.

This clonotype was recorded at least ten times. The chain joins TRBV5-6 to TRBJ2-2; TRBD1 aligns across 8 bases. CDR3 length: 16 residues. V was clipped by 0 bases and J by 0 bases; unmatched bases: 1. CDR1 SGHDT and CDR2 YYEEEE come from the germline V gene. CDR3 protein: CASSLEQGANTGELFF. The CDR3, as DNA: TGTGCCAGCAGCTTGGAACAGGGGGCGAACACCGGGGAGCTGTTTTTT.

This clonotype was seen many times. The chain has TRBV28 and TRBJ2-5; the D gene could be TRBD1 or TRBD2 (6 bases each). The CDR3 contains 15 residues. Germline V gene lookup returns CDR1 MDHEN and CDR2 SYDVKM. The V gene lost 3 bases and the J gene lost 6 bases, with 17 bases spanning the gap. The DNA for the CDR3 is TGTGCCAGCAGTTTCCGGGGGCCCGGTGGGAAGACCCAGTACTTC. Protein: CASSFRGPGGKTQYF.

This clonotype occurred many times. CDR3 coding DNA: TGTGCCAGCAGTTACACCTCAGGGGGCGATCAGCCCCAGCATTTT. It translates to CASSYTSGGDQPQHF. The chain is built from TRBV6-5 and TRBJ1-5; 8 nucleotides agree with TRBD1. Trimming took 2 bases from V and 5 from J; bases not matched to a gene: 5. This CDR3 is built from 15 residues. Germline V gives CDR1 MNHEY, CDR2 SVGAGI.

J is TRBJ2-3 and V is TRBV20-1; no clear D. The CDR3 is 14 amino acids. Germline assignment: CDR1 DFQATT and CDR2 SNEGSKA (reference sequence). Trimming shortened V by 0 bases and J by 0 bases, and 7 bases separated the two germline ends. The CDR3 region has the DNA TGCAGTGCTAGAGAAGGAGCTAGCACAGATACGCAGTATTTT. Amino acids: CSAREGASTDTQYF.

In its sample, this clonotype was seen many times. The chain has TRBV12-3 or TRBV12-4 and TRBJ2-7; 8 bases fit TRBD1. The CDR3 is 15 residues long. V was pared by 5 bases and J by 0 bases, with 6 bases of the junction left unmatched. DNA of the CDR3: TGTGCCAGCAGTCTTACAGGGGGGCCCTCCTACGAGCAGTACTTC. Encoded protein: CASSLTGGPSYEQYF.

This clonotype has ten or more counts. This chain links TRBV29-1 with TRBJ1-5; 12 nucleotides agree with TRBD1. J lost 2 bases, V lost 6 bases, and 2 bases had no gene match. CDR1 and CDR2 (germline): SQVTM, ANQGSEA. This CDR3 has 14 residues. This CDR3 reads CSVGTGGGNQPQHF. Here the CDR3 DNA reads TGCAGCGTCGGGACAGGGGGCGGCAATCAGCCCCAGCATTTT.

This clonotype has ten or more counts. V is TRBV7-2 and J is TRBJ2-3; either TRBD1 or TRBD2 may supply D (6 bases each). The germline V gene encodes CDR1 SGHTA and CDR2 FQGNSA. CDR3 length equals 16 residues. The V gene lost 4 bases and the J gene lost 4 bases, with 18 bases spanning the gap. The CDR3 loop is CASSSNWGAVSDTQYF. CDR3 coding DNA: TGTGCCAGCAGCTCCAATTGGGGGGCGGTCTCAGATACGCAGTATTTT.

This clonotype was counted many times. The genes are TRBV11-1 and TRBJ2-7, with a tentative D call TRBD1 (5 bases). Looked up from germline, CDR1 is SGHAT and CDR2 is FQDESV (reference sequence). The ends were cut back, 5 bases at V and 2 bases at J, with 13 bases in the middle. This CDR3 comprises 14 residues. CDR3 region: CASSPRVGPYEQYF. The CDR3 region has the DNA TGTGCCAGCAGCCCCAGGGTTGGACCCTACGAGCAGTACTTC. The variable domain in full, with the rest retrieved from reference TRBV11-1 and TRBJ2-7, is EAEVAQSPRYKITEKSQAVAFWCDPISGHATLYWYRQILGQGPELLVQFQDESVVDDSQLPKDRFSAERLKGVDSTLKIQPAELGDSAMYLCASSPRVGPYEQYFGPGTRLTVT.

This clonotype was picked up many times. The chain combines TRBV9 with TRBJ1-2, with no clear D. Germline values: CDR1 SGDLS, CDR2 YYNGEE. The CDR3 totals 15 residues. The ends were cut back, 0 bases at V and 4 bases at J, with 13 bases in the middle. CDR3 coding DNA: TGTGCCAGCAGCGTAGAGGCCGGACTACTCTATGGCTACACCTTC. It codes for CASSVEAGLLYGYTF.

This clonotype occurred many times. The chain carries TRBV14 and TRBJ2-7; TRBD2 aligns across 10 bases. The germline V gene encodes CDR1 SGHDN and CDR2 FVKESK. The length of the CDR3 is 15 residues. With 1 base clipped from V and 2 bases from J, the junction kept 2 bases outside the gene matches. The CDR3 sequence is CASSQGLAGAYEQYF. For the CDR3, the DNA is TGTGCCAGCAGCCAAGGGCTAGCGGGGGCCTACGAGCAGTACTTC.

This clonotype has a handful of counts. The V gene is TRBV7-9, the J gene TRBJ1-5, with TRBD1 matching 8 bases. Germline V CDR1 and CDR2: SEHNR, FQNEAQ (reference sequence). There are 12 residues in the CDR3. Trimming removed 8 bases from V and 7 bases from J; junction bases left unmatched: 4. CDR3 protein: CASQGAGQPQHF. The DNA of the CDR3 is TGTGCCAGCCAGGGGGCTGGACAGCCCCAGCATTTT.

This clonotype was picked up many times. The chain is built from TRBV7-2 and TRBJ1-4; the match to TRBD1 covers 9 bases. V gave up 1 base and J gave up 8 bases; unmatched junction bases: 11. Per germline, CDR1 SGHTA and CDR2 FQGNSA. There are 17 residues in the CDR3. CDR3 loop: CASSLGPGQGRLEKLFF. The CDR3 bases are TGTGCCAGCAGCTTAGGCCCGGGACAGGGCCGTCTAGAAAAACTGTTTTTT.